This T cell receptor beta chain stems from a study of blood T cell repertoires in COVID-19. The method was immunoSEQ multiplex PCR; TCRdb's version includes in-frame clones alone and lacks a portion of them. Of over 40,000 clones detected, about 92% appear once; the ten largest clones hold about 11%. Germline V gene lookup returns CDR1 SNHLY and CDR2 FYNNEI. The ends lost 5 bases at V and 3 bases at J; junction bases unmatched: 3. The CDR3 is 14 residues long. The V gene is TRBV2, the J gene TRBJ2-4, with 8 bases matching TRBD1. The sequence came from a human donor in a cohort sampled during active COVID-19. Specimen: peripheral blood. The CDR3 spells CASSTGGGKNIQYF. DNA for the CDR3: TGTGCCAGCAGTACAGGGGGAGGCAAAAACATTCAGTACTTC.